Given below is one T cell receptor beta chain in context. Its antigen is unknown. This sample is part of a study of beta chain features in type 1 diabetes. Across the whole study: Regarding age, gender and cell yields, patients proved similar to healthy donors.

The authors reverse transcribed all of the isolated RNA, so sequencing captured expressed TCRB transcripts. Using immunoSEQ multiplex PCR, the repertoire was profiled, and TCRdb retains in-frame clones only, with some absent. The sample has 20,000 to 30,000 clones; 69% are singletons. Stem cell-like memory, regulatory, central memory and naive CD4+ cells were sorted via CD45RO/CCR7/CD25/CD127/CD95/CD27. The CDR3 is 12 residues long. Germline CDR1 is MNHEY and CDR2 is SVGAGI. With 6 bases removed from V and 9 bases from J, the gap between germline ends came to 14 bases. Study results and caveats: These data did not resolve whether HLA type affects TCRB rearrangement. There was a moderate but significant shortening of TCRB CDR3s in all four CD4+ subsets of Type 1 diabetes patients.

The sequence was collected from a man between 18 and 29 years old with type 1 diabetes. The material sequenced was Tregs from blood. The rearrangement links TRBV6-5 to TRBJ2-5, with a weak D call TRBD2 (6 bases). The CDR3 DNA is TGTGCCAGCAGGGACGGGTGGAGGGCCCAGTACTTC. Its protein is CASRDGWRAQYF.